This TCR beta chain was documented in a study of blood T cell repertoires in COVID-19. Study-wide context: Researchers got acute and convalescent COVID-19 samples from the United States, Italy and Spain. T cells, B-cell-depleted T cells, or PBMCs provided the cDNA or gDNA that served as material.

Per the study methods: Amplified reference gene primers provided the basis for estimating nucleated cell counts. Sequencing was performed with immunoSEQ multiplex PCR; in TCRdb, only in-frame clones are kept and a portion is missing. V, J and clone size derive from that table, while D and trimming were established from the DNA sequence. The sample consists of about 280,000 clones, 75% to 90% of them appearing once. The CDR3 runs 14 residues. The V end was cut by 0 bases, the J end by 6 bases, with 12 bases between. Germline values: CDR1 ENHRY, CDR2 SYGVKD. The source of this sequence is a woman in her forties who had recovered from COVID-19. The sample consisted of peripheral blood. V and J are TRBV10-3 and TRBJ2-7; D gene unclear. The CDR3 sequence: CAISESTQFSEQYF. The DNA of the CDR3 is TGTGCCATCAGTGAGTCGACACAGTTCTCCGAGCAGTACTTC.